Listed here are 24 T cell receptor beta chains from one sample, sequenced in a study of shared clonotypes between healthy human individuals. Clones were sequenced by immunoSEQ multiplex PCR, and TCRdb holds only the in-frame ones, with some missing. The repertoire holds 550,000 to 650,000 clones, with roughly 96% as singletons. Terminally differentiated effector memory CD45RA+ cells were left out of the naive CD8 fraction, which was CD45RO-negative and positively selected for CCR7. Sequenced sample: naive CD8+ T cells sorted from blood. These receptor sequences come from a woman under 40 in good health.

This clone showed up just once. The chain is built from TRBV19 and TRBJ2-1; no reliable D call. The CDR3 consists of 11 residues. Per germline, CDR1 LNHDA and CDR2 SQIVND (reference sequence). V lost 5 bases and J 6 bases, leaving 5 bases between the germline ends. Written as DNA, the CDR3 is TGTGCCAGTAGTTCTCTCAATGAGCAGTTCTTC. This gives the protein CASSSLNEQFF.

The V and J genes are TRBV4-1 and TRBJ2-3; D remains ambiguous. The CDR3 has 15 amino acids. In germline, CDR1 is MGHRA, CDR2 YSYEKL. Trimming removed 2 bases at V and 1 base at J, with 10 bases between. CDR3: CASSQFPTGTDTQYF. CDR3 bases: TGCGCCAGCAGCCAATTTCCAACGGGCACAGATACGCAGTATTTT.

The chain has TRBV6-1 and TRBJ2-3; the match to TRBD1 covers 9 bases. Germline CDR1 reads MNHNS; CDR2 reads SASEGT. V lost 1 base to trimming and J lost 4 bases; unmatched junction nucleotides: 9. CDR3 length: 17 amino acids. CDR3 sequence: CASSEVLGTGWSDTQYF. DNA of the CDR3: TGTGCCAGCAGTGAAGTTCTGGGGACAGGGTGGTCAGATACGCAGTATTTT.

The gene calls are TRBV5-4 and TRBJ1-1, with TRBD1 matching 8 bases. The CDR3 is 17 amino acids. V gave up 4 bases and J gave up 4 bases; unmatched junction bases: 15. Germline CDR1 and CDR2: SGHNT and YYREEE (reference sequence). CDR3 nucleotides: TGTGCCAGCAGCCCAGGGGACAGGACCATTATGAGCACTGAAGCTTTCTTT. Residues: CASSPGDRTIMSTEAFF. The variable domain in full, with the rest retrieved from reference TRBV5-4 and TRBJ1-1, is ETGVTQSPTHLIKTRGQQVTLRCSSQSGHNTVSWYQQALGQGPQFIFQYYREEENGRGNFPPRFSGLQFPNYSSELNVNALELDDSALYLCASSPGDRTIMSTEAFFGQGTRLTVV.

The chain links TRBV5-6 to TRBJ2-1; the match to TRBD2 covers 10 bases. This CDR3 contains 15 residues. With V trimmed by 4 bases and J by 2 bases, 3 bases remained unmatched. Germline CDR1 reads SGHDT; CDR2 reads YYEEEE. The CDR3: CASSRGLATYNEQFF. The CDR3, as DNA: TGTGCCAGCAGCCGGGGACTAGCGACCTACAATGAGCAGTTCTTC.

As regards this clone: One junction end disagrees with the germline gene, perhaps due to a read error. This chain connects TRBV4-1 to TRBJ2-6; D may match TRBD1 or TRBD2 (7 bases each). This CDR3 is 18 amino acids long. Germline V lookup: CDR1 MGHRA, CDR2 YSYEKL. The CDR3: CASSPGGTAYSGTNVLTF. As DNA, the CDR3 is TGCGCCAGCAGCCCCGGGGGGACAGCCTACTCTGGGACCAACGTCCTGACTTTC.

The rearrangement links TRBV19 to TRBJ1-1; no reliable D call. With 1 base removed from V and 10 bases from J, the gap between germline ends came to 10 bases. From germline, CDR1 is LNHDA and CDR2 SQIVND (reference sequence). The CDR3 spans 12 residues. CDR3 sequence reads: CASSIGTLGAFF. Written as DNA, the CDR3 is TGTGCCAGTAGTATAGGAACCTTAGGAGCTTTCTTT.

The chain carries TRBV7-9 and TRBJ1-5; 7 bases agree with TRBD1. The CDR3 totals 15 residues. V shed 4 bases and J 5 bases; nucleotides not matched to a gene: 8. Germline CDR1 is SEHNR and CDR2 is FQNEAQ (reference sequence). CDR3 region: CASSSNRDRYQPQHF. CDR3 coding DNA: TGTGCCAGCAGCTCCAACCGGGACAGATATCAGCCCCAGCATTTT.

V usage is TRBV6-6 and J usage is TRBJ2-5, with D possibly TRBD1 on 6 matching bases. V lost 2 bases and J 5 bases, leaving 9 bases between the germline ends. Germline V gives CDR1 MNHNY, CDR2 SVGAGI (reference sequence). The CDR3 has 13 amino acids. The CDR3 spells CASSYGGGETQYF. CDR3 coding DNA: TGTGCCAGCAGTTACGGGGGCGGCGAGACCCAGTACTTC.

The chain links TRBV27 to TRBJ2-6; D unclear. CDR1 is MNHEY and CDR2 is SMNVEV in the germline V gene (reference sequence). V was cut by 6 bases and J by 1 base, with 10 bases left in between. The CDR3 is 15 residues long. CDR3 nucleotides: TGTGCCAGCAGCCCTCAGCTATCTGGGGCCAACGTCCTGACTTTC. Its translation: CASSPQLSGANVLTF.

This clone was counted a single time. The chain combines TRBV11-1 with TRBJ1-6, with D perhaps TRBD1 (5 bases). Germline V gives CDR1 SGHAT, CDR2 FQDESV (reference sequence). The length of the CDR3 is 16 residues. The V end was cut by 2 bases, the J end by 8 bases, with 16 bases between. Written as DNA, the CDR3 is TGTGCCAGCAGCTTACAGCGCGGGGGAGTCCATTCACCCCTCCACTTT. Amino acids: CASSLQRGGVHSPLHF.

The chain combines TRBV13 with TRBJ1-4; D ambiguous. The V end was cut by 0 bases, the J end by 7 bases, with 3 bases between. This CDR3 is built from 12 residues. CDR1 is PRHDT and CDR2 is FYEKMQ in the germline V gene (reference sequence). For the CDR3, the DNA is TGTGCCAGCAGCTTAGGGAGTGAAAAACTGTTTTTT. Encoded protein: CASSLGSEKLFF.

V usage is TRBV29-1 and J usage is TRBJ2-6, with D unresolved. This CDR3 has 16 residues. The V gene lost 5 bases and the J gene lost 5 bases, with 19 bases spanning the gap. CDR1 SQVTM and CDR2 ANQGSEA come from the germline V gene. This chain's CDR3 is CSVSFGIQSRANVLTF. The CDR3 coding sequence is TGCAGCGTTAGCTTCGGCATACAAAGTCGGGCCAACGTCCTGACTTTC.

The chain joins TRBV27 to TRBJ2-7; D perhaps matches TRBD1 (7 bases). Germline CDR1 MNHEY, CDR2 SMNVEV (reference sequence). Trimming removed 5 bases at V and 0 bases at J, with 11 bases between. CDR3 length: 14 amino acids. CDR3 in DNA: TGTGCCAGCAGTACCAGGGGGGACTCCTACGAGCAGTACTTC. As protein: CASSTRGDSYEQYF.

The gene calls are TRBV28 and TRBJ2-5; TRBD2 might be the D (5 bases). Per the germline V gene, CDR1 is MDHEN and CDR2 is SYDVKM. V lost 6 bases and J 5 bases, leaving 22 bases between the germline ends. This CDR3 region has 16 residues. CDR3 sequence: CASRSAGFYRGETQYF. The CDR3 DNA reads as TGTGCCAGCAGGAGCGCGGGCTTCTATAGAGGGGAGACCCAGTACTTC.

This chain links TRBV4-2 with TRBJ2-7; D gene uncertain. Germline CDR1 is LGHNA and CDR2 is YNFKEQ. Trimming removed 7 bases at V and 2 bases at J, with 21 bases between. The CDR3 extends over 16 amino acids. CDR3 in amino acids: CASKTDVMGGPYEQYF. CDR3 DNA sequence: TGTGCCAGCAAAACGGACGTTATGGGCGGCCCCTACGAGCAGTACTTC.

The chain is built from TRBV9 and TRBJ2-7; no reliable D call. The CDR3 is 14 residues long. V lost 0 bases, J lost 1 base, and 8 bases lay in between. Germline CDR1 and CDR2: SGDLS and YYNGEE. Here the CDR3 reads CASSVGLGSYEQYF. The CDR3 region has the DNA TGTGCCAGCAGCGTAGGTCTCGGGTCCTACGAGCAGTACTTC. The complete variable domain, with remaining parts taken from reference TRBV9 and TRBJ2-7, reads DSGVTQTPKHLITATGQRVTLRCSPRSGDLSVYWYQQSLDQGLQFLIQYYNGEERAKGNILERFSAQQFPDLHSELNLSSLELGDSALYFCASSVGLGSYEQYFGPGTRLTVT.

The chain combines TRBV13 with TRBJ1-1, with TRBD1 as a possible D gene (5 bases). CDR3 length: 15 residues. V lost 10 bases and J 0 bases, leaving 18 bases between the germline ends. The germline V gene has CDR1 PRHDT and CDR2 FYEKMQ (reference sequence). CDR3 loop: CATKMTVVMNTEAFF. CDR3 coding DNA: TGTGCCACCAAGATGACAGTAGTCATGAACACTGAAGCTTTCTTT.

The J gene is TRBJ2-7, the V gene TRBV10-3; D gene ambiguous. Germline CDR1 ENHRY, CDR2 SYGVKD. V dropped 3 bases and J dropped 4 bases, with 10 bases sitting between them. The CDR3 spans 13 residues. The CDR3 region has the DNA TGTGCCATCAGTGAAAGGACCTCTTACGAGCAGTACTTC. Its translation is CAISERTSYEQYF.

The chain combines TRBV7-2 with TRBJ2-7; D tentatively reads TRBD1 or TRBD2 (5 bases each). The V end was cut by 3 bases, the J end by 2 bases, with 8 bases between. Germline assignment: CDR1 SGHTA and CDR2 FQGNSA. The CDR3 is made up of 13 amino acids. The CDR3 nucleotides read TGTGCCAGCAGCTTGGGACGGGCCTACGAGCAGTACTTC. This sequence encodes CASSLGRAYEQYF.

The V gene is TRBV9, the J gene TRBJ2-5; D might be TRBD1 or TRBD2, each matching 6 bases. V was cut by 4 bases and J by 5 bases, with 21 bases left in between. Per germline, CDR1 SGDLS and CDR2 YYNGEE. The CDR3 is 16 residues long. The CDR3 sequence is CASSPPPRGDGETQYF. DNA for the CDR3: TGTGCCAGCAGCCCACCCCCTAGGGGGGACGGTGAGACCCAGTACTTC.

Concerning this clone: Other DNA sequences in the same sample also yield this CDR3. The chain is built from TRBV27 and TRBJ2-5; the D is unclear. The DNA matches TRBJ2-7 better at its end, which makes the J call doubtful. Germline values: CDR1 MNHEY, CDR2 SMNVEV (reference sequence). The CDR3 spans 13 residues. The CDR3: CASKGGTSYEQYF. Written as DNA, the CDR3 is TGTGCCAGCAAGGGCGGTACCTCCTACGAGCAGTACTTC.

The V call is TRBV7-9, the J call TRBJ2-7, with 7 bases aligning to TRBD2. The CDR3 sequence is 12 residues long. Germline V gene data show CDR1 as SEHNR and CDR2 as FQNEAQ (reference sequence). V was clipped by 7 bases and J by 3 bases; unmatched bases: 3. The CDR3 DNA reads TGTGCCAGCACCTGGGAGGGCTACGAGCAGTACTTC. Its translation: CASTWEGYEQYF.

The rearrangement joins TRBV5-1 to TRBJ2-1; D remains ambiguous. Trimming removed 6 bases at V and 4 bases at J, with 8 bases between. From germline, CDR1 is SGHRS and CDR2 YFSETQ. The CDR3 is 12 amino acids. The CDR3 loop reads CASNAGYNEQFF. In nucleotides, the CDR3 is TGCGCCAGCAACGCCGGATACAATGAGCAGTTCTTC.